The 18 T cell receptor beta chains given below trace back to one sample, sequenced in a study of T-cell reconstitution after alpha-beta-depleted transplantation in children (dated by TCRdb to the mid-2010s). What this sample's treatment or condition label stands for: allogeneic hematopoietic cell transplantation with graft depleted of TCRalphabeta T cells and CD19 B cells. The library was built by means of PCR. The instrument was an Illumina HiSeq 2500. To normalize quantification of the TCRbeta repertoire, the TCR libraries were built with molecular barcoding that relied on unique molecular identifiers. TCRdb trimmed public reads at Q25 via fastp, called clones via MiXCR and kept in-frame beta chains. Rows merge per CDR3 protein into single entries with the most common DNA and genes. The sample table lists more than 200,000 distinct CDR3 sequences, about 24% of them with a count of one. About 5% of the sample belongs to the ten largest clones.

The sequences come from PBMCs, mostly from graft donor cells, collected 360 days after TCRalphabeta/CD19-depleted stem cell transplant. These receptors came from a female patient under 10 years old who had a stem cell transplant for congenital amegakaryocytic thrombocytopenia, so the T cells may come from the graft donor.

The chain carries TRBV7-9 and TRBJ2-2; D is perhaps TRBD2 (5 bases). Germline CDR1 and CDR2: SEHNR and FQNEAQ (reference sequence). This CDR3 has 15 amino acids. The CDR3 DNA reads as TGTGCGGCAGTTTCTTCGGGGTTAGTCACCGGGGAGCTGTTTTTT. This encodes CAAVSSGLVTGELFF.

The gene calls are TRBV4-2 and TRBJ2-1; tentatively, D is TRBD1 (6 bases). This CDR3 contains 17 residues. Trimming took 2 bases from V and 0 from J, leaving 14 bases between them. Per germline, CDR1 LGHNA and CDR2 YNFKEQ. CDR3 amino acids: CASSQPNRDISYNEQFF. In DNA, the CDR3 is TGTGCCAGCAGCCAACCGAACCGGGACATCTCCTACAATGAGCAGTTCTTC.

In this sample, this clonotype turned up a few times. V and J are TRBV5-1 and TRBJ2-2; 12 nucleotides match TRBD2. The CDR3 spans 17 residues. Germline CDR1 SGHRS, CDR2 YFSETQ. J gave up 5 bases and V 4 bases, and 9 bases lay outside the gene matches. This CDR3 reads CASSLRTSGAETGELFF. Here the CDR3 DNA reads TGCGCCAGCAGCCTACGGACTAGCGGGGCAGAAACCGGGGAGCTGTTTTTT. Complete variable domain (other parts from reference TRBV5-1 and TRBJ2-2): KAGVTQTPRYLIKTRGQQVTLSCSPISGHRSVSWYQQTPGQGLQFLFEYFSETQRNKGNFPGRFSGRQFSNSRSEMNVSTLELGDSALYLCASSLRTSGAETGELFFGEGSRLTVL.

The chain recombines TRBV5-3 with TRBJ1-1; 10 bases line up with TRBD1. TRBV5-3 is assigned to the ORF class and has an uncertain function. The CDR3 loop spans 19 amino acids. V lost 3 bases to trimming and J lost 0 bases; unmatched junction nucleotides: 14. DNA for the CDR3: TGTGCCAGAAGCTGCTACGTTTGTGGGACAGGGGTATTGAACACTGAAGCTTTCTTT. Translating gives CARSCYVCGTGVLNTEAFF.

This clonotype occurred many times. The genes are TRBV9 and TRBJ2-3; D is possibly TRBD2 (6 bases). Per the germline V gene, CDR1 is SGDLS and CDR2 is YYNGEE. The ends were cut back, 0 bases at V and 0 bases at J, with 11 bases in the middle. The CDR3 has 16 residues. Here the CDR3 DNA reads TGTGCCAGCAGCGTAGCTGCGGGGTTAAGCACAGATACGCAGTATTTT. This encodes CASSVAAGLSTDTQYF.

The rearrangement uses TRBV11-2 and TRBJ1-2; D possibly corresponds to TRBD1 (6 bases). The CDR3 has 19 residues. The germline V and J ends were trimmed by 0 bases and 5 bases, with 25 bases remaining between them. The germline CDR1 and CDR2 sequences are SGHAT and FQNNGV. This CDR3 is CASSLDPGGRASGPYGYTF. CDR3 in DNA: TGTGCCAGCAGCTTAGATCCTGGGGGCAGGGCTAGTGGACCTTATGGCTACACCTTC.

The chain couples TRBV6-6 to TRBJ2-7, with D maybe TRBD1 (6 bases). Per germline, CDR1 MNHNY and CDR2 SVGAGI (reference sequence). The CDR3 covers 13 residues. Trimming shortened V by 0 bases and J by 3 bases, and 6 bases separated the two germline ends. The CDR3 coding sequence is TGTGCCAGCAGTTACTCACAGGGCTACGAGCAGTACTTC. Protein: CASSYSQGYEQYF.

This clonotype was counted a few times. The chain joins TRBV29-1 to TRBJ2-2; the D gene is possibly TRBD1 (6 bases). Germline CDR1 reads SQVTM; CDR2 reads ANQGSEA. The CDR3 has 15 amino acids. Trimming shortened V by 5 bases and J by 4 bases, and 17 bases separated the two germline ends. CDR3 DNA sequence: TGCAGCGTTACATTTGAGACAGGTGGCACCGGGGAGCTGTTTTTT. The encoded protein is CSVTFETGGTGELFF.

J is TRBJ2-5 and V is TRBV5-4; TRBD2 is a possible D gene (6 bases). V was cut by 1 base and J by 5 bases, with 12 bases left in between. Germline V lookup: CDR1 SGHNT, CDR2 YYREEE (reference sequence). This CDR3 is 14 amino acids long. CDR3 DNA: TGTGCCAGCAGCTTGCCTAGCGAATCCGAGACCCAGTACTTC. Translation gives CASSLPSESETQYF.

This clonotype was recorded a few times. The chain links TRBV30 to TRBJ2-3; no reliable D call. The CDR3 length is 13 residues. Germline lookup yields CDR1 GTSNPN and CDR2 SVGIG (reference sequence). Trimming took off 2 bases at V and 6 bases at J, with 12 bases between the two ends. The CDR3 loop reads CAWSSHTTDTQYF. In DNA, the CDR3 is TGTGCCTGGAGTAGTCATACCACGGATACGCAGTATTTT.

This chain links TRBV2 with TRBJ2-1; 7 bases are shared with TRBD2. Germline V gives CDR1 SNHLY, CDR2 FYNNEI. This CDR3 contains 17 residues. Trimming cost V 0 bases and J 5 bases; bases outside gene matches: 10. CDR3 sequence (DNA): TGTGCCAGCAGTGAAGCGAGCCGTGCGGGAGAAAACAATGAGCAGTTCTTC. Protein: CASSEASRAGENNEQFF.

This clonotype was detected a few times. This chain uses TRBV2 with TRBJ1-1; the D gene is possibly TRBD1 (5 bases). There are 17 residues in the CDR3. CDR1 and CDR2 (germline): SNHLY, FYNNEI. Trimming took off 2 bases at V and 1 base at J, with 17 bases between the two ends. CDR3 loop: CASSETRGGTQNTEAFF. As DNA, the CDR3 is TGTGCCAGCAGTGAAACGCGGGGCGGGACCCAGAACACTGAAGCTTTCTTT. Filled out from reference TRBV2 and TRBJ1-1, the complete variable domain reads EPEVTQTPSHQVTQMGQEVILRCVPISNHLYFYWYRQILGQKVEFLVSFYNNEISEKSEIFDDQFSVERPDGSNFTLKIRSTKLEDSAMYFCASSETRGGTQNTEAFFGQGTRLTVV.

The chain couples TRBV5-4 to TRBJ2-3; tentative D call: TRBD2 (6 bases). The germline V and J ends were trimmed by 6 bases and 1 base, with 12 bases remaining between them. Germline CDR1 reads SGHNT; CDR2 reads YYREEE (reference sequence). The CDR3 has 14 residues. Here the CDR3 reads CASKEGSGTDTQYF. The CDR3 coding sequence is TGTGCCAGCAAGGAGGGGTCTGGCACAGATACGCAGTATTTT.

This clonotype was found a few times. This sequence joins TRBV6-1 and TRBJ2-2; possibly TRBD2 for D (5 bases). This CDR3 has 13 amino acids. V was pared by 8 bases and J by 1 base, with 8 bases between. Germline-derived CDR1 and CDR2 are MNHNS and SASEGT. DNA for the CDR3: TGTGCCAGCTTGGAGGTGAACACCGGGGAGCTGTTTTTT. Residues: CASLEVNTGELFF.

This clonotype occurred a few times. The V call is TRBV7-9, the J call TRBJ1-1; 8 nucleotides line up with TRBD1. The CDR3 extends over 14 amino acids. Germline V gene data show CDR1 as SEHNR and CDR2 as FQNEAQ (reference sequence). V lost 5 bases, J lost 2 bases, and 4 bases stayed unmatched. CDR3 loop: CASSPQGGNTEAFF. CDR3 nucleotide sequence: TGTGCCAGCAGCCCACAGGGGGGAAACACTGAAGCTTTCTTT.

The genes are TRBV4-2 and TRBJ2-5, with 7 bases identical to TRBD2. The CDR3 spans 16 residues. Trimming took 2 bases from V and 5 from J; bases not matched to a gene: 11. The germline gives CDR1 LGHNA, CDR2 YNFKEQ. This CDR3 is CASSQNAAGVRETQYF. The CDR3 coding sequence is TGTGCCAGCAGCCAAAACGCCGCGGGAGTCCGGGAGACCCAGTACTTC.

The V and J genes are TRBV6-1 and TRBJ1-5; D call uncertain. There are 15 residues in the CDR3. Germline V CDR1 and CDR2: MNHNS, SASEGT. V was cut by 1 base and J by 4 bases, with 11 bases left in between. The CDR3 loop reads CASSEEGDTNQPQHF. The CDR3 nucleotides are TGTGCCAGCAGTGAAGAGGGAGACACAAATCAGCCCCAGCATTTT.

This clonotype was detected only a few times. The V and J genes are TRBV29-1 and TRBJ2-7; TRBD2 aligns across 8 bases. The CDR3 is 13 residues long. Trimming removed 4 bases from V and 1 base from J; junction bases left unmatched: 3. Germline V gene data show CDR1 as SQVTM and CDR2 as ANQGSEA. Written as DNA, the CDR3 is TGCAGCGTTGGACCTAGCGGGTCCTACGAGCAGTACTTC. This gives the protein CSVGPSGSYEQYF.